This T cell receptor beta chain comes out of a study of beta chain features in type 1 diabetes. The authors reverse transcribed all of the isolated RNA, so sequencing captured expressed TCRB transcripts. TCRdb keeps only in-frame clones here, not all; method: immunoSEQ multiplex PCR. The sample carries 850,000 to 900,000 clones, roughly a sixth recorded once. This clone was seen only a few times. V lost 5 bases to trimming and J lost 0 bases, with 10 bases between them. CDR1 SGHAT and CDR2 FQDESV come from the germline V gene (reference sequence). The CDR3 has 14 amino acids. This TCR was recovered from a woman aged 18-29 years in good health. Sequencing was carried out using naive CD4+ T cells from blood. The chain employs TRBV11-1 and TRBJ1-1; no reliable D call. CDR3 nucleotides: TGTGCCAGCAGCCCCAGACCTCTGAACACTGAAGCTTTCTTT. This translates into CASSPRPLNTEAFF.